These 17 T cell receptor beta chains were sequenced from one sample in a study of immune evolution from preneoplasia to lung adenocarcinoma. Clones were read by immunoSEQ multiplex PCR, and TCRdb kept only the in-frame ones, dropping some. This sample has tens of thousands of clones, with 70% to 85% found just once. The specimen was FFPE invasive lung adenocarcinoma tissue. The source is a person between 55 and 70 years old with lung adenocarcinoma.

This clone was found a few times. The J gene is TRBJ2-3, the V gene TRBV5-1, with 12 nucleotides matching TRBD2. V lost 4 bases and J lost 4; bases outside the gene matches: 4. The germline V gene encodes CDR1 SGHRS and CDR2 YFSETQ. The CDR3 length is 15 residues. In nucleotides, the CDR3 is TGCGCCAGCAGCCGACTAGCGGGAGTTTCAGATACGCAGTATTTT. Encoded protein: CASSRLAGVSDTQYF.

J is TRBJ1-2 and V is TRBV9; 8 bases agree with TRBD1. Germline V gene sequence: CDR1 SGDLS, CDR2 YYNGEE. V shed 0 bases and J 5 bases; nucleotides not matched to a gene: 6. The CDR3 spans 15 residues. The CDR3 here is CASSVAPGGQYGYTF. DNA of the CDR3: TGTGCCAGCAGCGTAGCTCCAGGGGGCCAGTATGGCTACACCTTC.

The chain couples TRBV5-4 to TRBJ2-7, with unresolved D. CDR3 size: 14 residues. Germline-derived CDR1 and CDR2 are SGHNT and YYREEE (reference sequence). V lost 3 bases and J lost 2, with 12 bases in between. Here the CDR3 DNA reads TGTGCCAGCAGCTCCTGGGCTACAGCCTACGAGCAGTACTTC. It yields the protein CASSSWATAYEQYF. Complete variable domain (other parts from reference TRBV5-4 and TRBJ2-7): ETGVTQSPTHLIKTRGQQVTLRCSSQSGHNTVSWYQQALGQGPQFIFQYYREEENGRGNFPPRFSGLQFPNYSSELNVNALELDDSALYLCASSSWATAYEQYFGPGTRLTVT.

The V and J genes are TRBV7-9 and TRBJ2-2, with D unclear. The CDR3 loop spans 14 amino acids. V lost 5 bases and J 4 bases, leaving 11 bases between the germline ends. CDR1 is SEHNR and CDR2 is FQNEAQ in the germline V gene (reference sequence). CDR3 coding DNA: TGTGCCAGCAGCCCCAGGACGTCCACCGGGGAGCTGTTTTTT. This codes for CASSPRTSTGELFF.

This clone was recorded only once. This chain connects TRBV29-1 to TRBJ1-2; TRBD1 is a possible D gene (6 bases). V shed 6 bases and J shed 5 bases, with 16 bases lying between them. Germline V lookup: CDR1 SQVTM, CDR2 ANQGSEA. The CDR3 consists of 13 residues. This CDR3 reads CSVGDLGAYGYTF. The CDR3 DNA reads TGCAGCGTGGGGGACCTGGGGGCTTATGGCTACACCTTC.

This clone was counted only a few times. The rearrangement uses TRBV6-6 and TRBJ2-7; 9 bases map to TRBD1. CDR1 and CDR2 from the germline V gene are MNHNY and SVGAGI (reference sequence). Trimming took 4 bases from V and 0 from J; bases not matched to a gene: 4. The CDR3 spans 15 residues. In DNA, the CDR3 is TGTGCCAGCAGTTCCGGGACAGGGCTCTCCTACGAGCAGTACTTC. Translated: CASSSGTGLSYEQYF.

The chain couples TRBV18 to TRBJ1-5, with D perhaps matching TRBD1 (6 bases). CDR1 and CDR2 (germline): KGHSH, LQKENI. V was clipped by 6 bases and J by 7 bases, with 22 bases between them. This CDR3 is 16 amino acids long. The DNA for the CDR3 is TGTGCCAGCTCCAGCGACCGGGACAATAGAATCCAGCCCCAGCATTTT. Translation gives CASSSDRDNRIQPQHF.

The genes are TRBV5-1 and TRBJ2-7, with 9 bases fitting TRBD2. The CDR3 spans 14 residues. With V trimmed by 0 bases and J by 5 bases, 3 bases remained unmatched. Per germline, CDR1 SGHRS and CDR2 YFSETQ. CDR3: CASSLGRTSDEQYF. The CDR3 nucleotides read TGCGCCAGCAGCTTGGGGCGGACTAGCGACGAGCAGTACTTC.

The rearrangement uses TRBV5-6 and TRBJ2-7, with D perhaps matching TRBD2 (7 bases). Per germline, CDR1 SGHDT and CDR2 YYEEEE. Between the trimmed V and J ends, which lost 4 bases and 6 bases, there was a span of 11 bases. The CDR3 runs 12 residues. CDR3 sequence: CASSRRGLEQYF. For the CDR3, the DNA is TGTGCCAGCAGCCGGCGGGGGCTCGAGCAGTACTTC.

The V and J genes are TRBV7-2 and TRBJ2-3; D assignment may be TRBD1 or TRBD2 (6 bases each). Germline lookup yields CDR1 SGHTA and CDR2 FQGNSA. This CDR3 is 12 amino acids long. V was shortened by 5 bases and J by 12 bases, with 15 bases between the two germline ends. Here the CDR3 reads CASSQGRETQYF. The CDR3 DNA is TGTGCCAGCAGCCAGGGGCGGGAAACTCAGTATTTT.

V gene TRBV30 combines with J gene TRBJ1-4; tentative D call: TRBD1 (5 bases). Germline CDR1 reads GTSNPN; CDR2 reads SVGIG (reference sequence). The V and J ends lost 8 bases and 5 bases respectively, with 15 bases between them. This CDR3 region has 13 residues. In DNA, the CDR3 is TGTGCCGTTAGACAGCACTCCAATGAAAAACTGTTTTTT. Its translation is CAVRQHSNEKLFF.

V gene TRBV6-1 combines with J gene TRBJ1-2, with D hard to call. In germline, CDR1 is MNHNS, CDR2 SASEGT. This CDR3 has 14 residues. Trimming removed 6 bases at V and 3 bases at J, with 14 bases between. The CDR3 spells CASSNIGSHYGYTF. The CDR3 DNA is TGTGCCAGCAGCAATATCGGATCTCACTATGGCTACACCTTC.

The genes are TRBV10-1 and TRBJ2-7, with 8 bases aligning to TRBD1. This CDR3 region has 13 residues. The V gene end was trimmed by 2 bases and the J gene end by 5 bases; junction bases not matched to a gene: 2. CDR1 is WNHNN and CDR2 is SYGVQD in the germline V gene (reference sequence). The CDR3 here is CASSEDRGHEQYF. The CDR3 DNA reads as TGCGCCAGCAGTGAGGACAGGGGCCACGAGCAGTACTTC.

The chain links TRBV7-9 to TRBJ2-7, with 12 bases matching TRBD2. V was clipped by 6 bases and J by 7 bases; unmatched bases: 4. The length of the CDR3 is 13 residues. From germline, CDR1 is SEHNR and CDR2 FQNEAQ (reference sequence). The chain's CDR3 is CASRTSGRGEQYF. The CDR3 DNA reads TGTGCCAGCAGGACTAGCGGGAGAGGAGAGCAGTACTTC.

The table lists this clone with a count of one. V usage is TRBV11-2 and J usage is TRBJ2-7; D remains unclear. CDR3 length equals 10 residues. Germline values: CDR1 SGHAT, CDR2 FQNNGV. Trimming stripped 5 bases from V and 3 bases from J, with 2 bases between. This CDR3 reads CASSLYEQYF. The CDR3 nucleotides read TGTGCCAGCAGCCTCTACGAGCAGTACTTC.

Only a few counts were recorded for this clone. This chain connects TRBV12-5 to TRBJ1-2; TRBD1 matches 10 bases. Germline V gives CDR1 LGHNT, CDR2 FRNRAP. The CDR3 totals 15 residues. The trim removed 6 bases at V and 6 bases at J, leaving 10 bases unmatched. CDR3 nucleotides: TGTGCTAGTGGCTCCGGGACAGGGGAACGGAATGGCTACACCTTC. Protein: CASGSGTGERNGYTF.

The chain employs TRBV18 and TRBJ2-4, with 9 bases identical to TRBD1. CDR3 length equals 16 residues. The trim removed 3 bases at V and 3 bases at J, leaving 6 bases unmatched. Germline lookup yields CDR1 KGHSH and CDR2 LQKENI. The DNA for the CDR3 is TGTGCCAGCTCACCCGACAGGGGGTTGGTCAAAAACATTCAGTACTTC. Protein product: CASSPDRGLVKNIQYF.